The 12 T cell receptor beta chains below all came from one sample that was sequenced in a study of T-cell reconstitution after alpha-beta-depleted transplantation in children. For TCRbeta, the library was prepared with unique molecular identifiers. Each CDR3 protein gets one entry after TCRdb re-called the PCR reads with MiXCR. This sample yields hundreds of thousands of distinct CDR3 sequences, of which around 16% are seen a single time; about 41% belongs to the top ten. The specimen was PBMCs, mostly from graft donor cells, collected 360 days after TCRalphabeta/CD19-depleted stem cell transplant. The receptors were sampled from a male patient aged 2 to 9 who had a stem cell transplant for acute lymphoblastic leukemia, so the T cells may come from the graft donor.

This chain uses TRBV6-1 with TRBJ2-7; D perhaps matches TRBD1 (5 bases). The CDR3 contains 15 residues. The V end was cut by 6 bases, the J end by 0 bases, with 15 bases between. The germline gives CDR1 MNHNS, CDR2 SASEGT. The DNA of the CDR3 is TGTGCCAGCAGGAAAACAGGCTCAAGCTCCTACGAGCAGTACTTC. Its translation is CASRKTGSSSYEQYF.

This clonotype was found many times. The chain combines TRBV28 with TRBJ2-7; the D is unclear. The CDR3 sequence is 13 residues long. Per the germline V gene, CDR1 is MDHEN and CDR2 is SYDVKM. Trimming shortened V by 5 bases and J by 1 base, and 9 bases separated the two germline ends. CDR3 region: CASSPHPSYEQYF. CDR3 DNA: TGTGCCAGCAGTCCTCACCCTTCCTACGAGCAGTACTTC.

This clonotype was seen repeatedly, ten times or more. The V and J genes are TRBV4-3 and TRBJ2-4, with no clear D. Trimming removed 0 bases at V and 5 bases at J, with 20 bases between. The CDR3 loop spans 18 amino acids. Germline V CDR1 and CDR2: LGHNA, YSLEER. As DNA, the CDR3 is TGCGCCAGCAGCCAAGAAGCTCCCCCCGTCAACTACCAAAACATTCAGTACTTC. The encoded protein is CASSQEAPPVNYQNIQYF.

This clonotype was seen ten or more times. The chain recombines TRBV6-2 or TRBV6-3 with TRBJ1-6; possibly TRBD1 for D (6 bases). V lost 0 bases to trimming and J lost 9 bases, with 12 bases between them. Germline V gene data show CDR1 as MNHEY and CDR2 as SVGEGT. This CDR3 has 15 amino acids. CDR3 nucleotide sequence: TGTGCCAGCAGTTACTCAGGGGGATGGAGTTCACCCCTCCACTTT. Its translation: CASSYSGGWSSPLHF.

A few counts support this clonotype. This rearrangement joins TRBV9 to TRBJ1-1; 9 bases agree with TRBD1. With 4 bases clipped from V and 4 bases from J, the junction kept 11 bases outside the gene matches. The germline gives CDR1 SGDLS, CDR2 YYNGEE. The CDR3 contains 16 residues. The CDR3 loop is CASSRPGTGSGTEAFF. The CDR3 DNA is TGTGCCAGCAGCCGACCCGGGACAGGGTCAGGCACTGAAGCTTTCTTT.

The chain has TRBV7-9 and TRBJ2-1, with 16 bases fitting TRBD2. Per germline, CDR1 SEHNR and CDR2 FQNEAQ (reference sequence). There are 15 residues in the CDR3. Germline trimming cut 5 bases from V and 8 bases from J; bases unmatched to any gene: 3. As DNA, the CDR3 is TGTGCCAGCAGCGCGGGACTAGCGGGAGGGCATGAGCAGTTCTTC. Protein product: CASSAGLAGGHEQFF.

This chain uses TRBV5-1 with TRBJ1-1; no definite D call. This CDR3 contains 14 residues. Trimming pared 1 base from V and 1 base from J, leaving 8 bases between. Per germline, CDR1 SGHRS and CDR2 YFSETQ. The CDR3 DNA sequence: TGCGCCAGCAGCTTGAAGGTGGGGAACACTGAAGCTTTCTTT. Amino acid sequence: CASSLKVGNTEAFF.

This clonotype has only a few counts. This chain connects TRBV27 to TRBJ1-5; no reliable D call. The length of the CDR3 is 12 residues. Germline V gene lookup returns CDR1 MNHEY and CDR2 SMNVEV (reference sequence). The germline V and J ends were trimmed by 6 bases and 6 bases, with 9 bases remaining between them. CDR3 loop: CASSRGGQPQHF. The CDR3 DNA sequence: TGTGCCAGCAGCCGGGGAGGTCAGCCCCAGCATTTT.

This rearrangement joins TRBV15 to TRBJ2-1, with unresolved D. Trimming stripped 3 bases from V and 6 bases from J, with 18 bases between. Per the germline V gene, CDR1 is LNHNV and CDR2 is YYDKDF (reference sequence). The CDR3 loop spans 16 amino acids. The CDR3 loop reads CATSSRQRPPRNEQFF. The CDR3, as DNA: TGTGCCACCAGCAGCCGCCAACGACCCCCTCGCAATGAGCAGTTCTTC.

This clonotype occurred a few times. This chain links TRBV7-2 with TRBJ2-3; 12 bases map to TRBD2. V shed 7 bases and J 8 bases; nucleotides not matched to a gene: 1. This CDR3 region has 12 residues. Germline V gene lookup returns CDR1 SGHTA and CDR2 FQGNSA. CDR3 amino acids: CASTSGRVTQYF. DNA of the CDR3: TGTGCCAGCACTAGCGGGAGGGTTACGCAGTATTTT.

CDR3 nucleotides: TGTGCCAGCATTGGAGCCAACACTGAAGCTTTCTTT. Translated: CASIGANTEAFF. This sequence joins TRBV12-3 or TRBV12-4 and TRBJ1-1; D ambiguous. Between the trimmed V and J ends, which lost 7 bases and 2 bases, there was a span of 8 bases. The CDR3 is 12 residues long.

At least ten counts were recorded for this clonotype. The J gene is TRBJ2-7, the V gene TRBV28; D not certain. CDR3 length: 14 residues. The V end lost 3 bases, the J end lost 7 bases, and 16 bases lay between the germline ends. CDR1 MDHEN and CDR2 SYDVKM come from the germline V gene. The CDR3 protein is CASSLALPPWEQYF. CDR3 nucleotide sequence: TGTGCCAGCAGTTTGGCACTACCCCCTTGGGAGCAGTACTTC.